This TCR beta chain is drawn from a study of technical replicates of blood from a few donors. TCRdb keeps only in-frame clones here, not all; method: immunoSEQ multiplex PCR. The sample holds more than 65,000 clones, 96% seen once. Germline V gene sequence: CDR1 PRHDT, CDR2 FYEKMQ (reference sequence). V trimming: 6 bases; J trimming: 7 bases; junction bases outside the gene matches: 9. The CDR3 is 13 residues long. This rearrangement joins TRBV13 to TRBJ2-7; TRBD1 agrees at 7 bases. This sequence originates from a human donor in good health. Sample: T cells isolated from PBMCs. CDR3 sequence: CASRTDRTGEQYF. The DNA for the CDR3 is TGTGCCAGCAGGACGGACAGGACCGGGGAGCAGTACTTC.